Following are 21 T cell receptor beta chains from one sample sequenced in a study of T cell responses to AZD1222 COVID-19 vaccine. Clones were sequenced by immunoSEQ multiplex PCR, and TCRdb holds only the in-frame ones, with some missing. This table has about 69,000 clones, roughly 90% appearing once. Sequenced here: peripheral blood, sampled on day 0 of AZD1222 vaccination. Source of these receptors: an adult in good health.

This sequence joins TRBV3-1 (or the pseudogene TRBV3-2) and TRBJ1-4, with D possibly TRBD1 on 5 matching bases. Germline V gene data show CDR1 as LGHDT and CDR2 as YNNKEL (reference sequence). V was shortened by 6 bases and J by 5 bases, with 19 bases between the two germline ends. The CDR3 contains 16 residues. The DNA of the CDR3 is TGTGCCAGCAGTTCCCTTGGGGGGACGGGAAATGAAAAACTGTTTTTT. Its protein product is CASSSLGGTGNEKLFF.

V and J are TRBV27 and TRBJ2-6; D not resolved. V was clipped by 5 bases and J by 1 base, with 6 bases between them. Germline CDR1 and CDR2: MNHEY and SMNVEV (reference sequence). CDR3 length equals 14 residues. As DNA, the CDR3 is TGTGCCAGCAGTGAGGAGTCTGGGGCCAACGTCCTGACTTTC. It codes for CASSEESGANVLTF.

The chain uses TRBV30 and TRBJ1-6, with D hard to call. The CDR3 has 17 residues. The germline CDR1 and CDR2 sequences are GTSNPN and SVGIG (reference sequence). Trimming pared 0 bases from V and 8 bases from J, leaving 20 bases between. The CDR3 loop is CAWSVRRAARLDSPLHF. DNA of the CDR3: TGTGCCTGGAGTGTACGGAGGGCAGCCAGGTTGGATTCACCCCTCCACTTT.

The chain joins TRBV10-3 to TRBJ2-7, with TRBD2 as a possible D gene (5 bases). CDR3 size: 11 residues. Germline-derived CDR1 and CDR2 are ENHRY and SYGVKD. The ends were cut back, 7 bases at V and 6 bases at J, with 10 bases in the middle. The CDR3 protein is CAITARGEQYF. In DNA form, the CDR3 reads TGTGCCATCACGGCTCGGGGCGAGCAGTACTTC.

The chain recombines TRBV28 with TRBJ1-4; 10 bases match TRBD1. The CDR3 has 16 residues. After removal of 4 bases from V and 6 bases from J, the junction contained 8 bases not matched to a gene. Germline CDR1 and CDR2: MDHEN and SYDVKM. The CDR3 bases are TGTGCCAGCAGTTCGGGGTCCGGGACAGGGGATGAAAAACTGTTTTTT. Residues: CASSSGSGTGDEKLFF.

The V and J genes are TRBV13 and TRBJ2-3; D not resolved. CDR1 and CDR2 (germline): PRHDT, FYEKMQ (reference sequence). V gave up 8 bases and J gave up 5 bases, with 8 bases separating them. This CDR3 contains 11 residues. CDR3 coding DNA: TGTGCCAGCTCTACGGAAGATACGCAGTATTTT. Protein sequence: CASSTEDTQYF. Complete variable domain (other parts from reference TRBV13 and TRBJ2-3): AAGVIQSPRHLIKEKRETATLKCYPIPRHDTVYWYQQGPGQDPQFLISFYEKMQSDKGSIPDRFSAQQFSDYHSELNMSSLELGDSALYFCASSTEDTQYFGPGTRLTVL.

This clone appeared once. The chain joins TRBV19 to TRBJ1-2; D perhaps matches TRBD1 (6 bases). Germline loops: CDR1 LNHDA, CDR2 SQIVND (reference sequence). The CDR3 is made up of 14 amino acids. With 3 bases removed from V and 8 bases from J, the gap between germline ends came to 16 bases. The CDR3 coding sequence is TGTGCCAGTAGTATGACTCTCGGGACAAACGGCTACACCTTC. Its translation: CASSMTLGTNGYTF.

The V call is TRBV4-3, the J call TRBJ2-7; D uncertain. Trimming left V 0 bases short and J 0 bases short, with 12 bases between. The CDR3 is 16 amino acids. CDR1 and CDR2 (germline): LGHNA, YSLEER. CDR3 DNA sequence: TGCGCCAGCAGCCAAGATCCCGGCAGGAACTCCTACGAGCAGTACTTC. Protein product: CASSQDPGRNSYEQYF.

The CDR3 coding sequence is TGTGCCAGTAGTATCCGGCACTCCTACGAGCAGTACTTC. Its protein is CASSIRHSYEQYF. The chain joins TRBV19 to TRBJ2-7; no clear D. CDR1 is LNHDA, CDR2 SQIVND, per germline (reference sequence). This CDR3 is built from 13 residues. V lost 3 bases, J lost 0 bases, and 6 bases lay in between.

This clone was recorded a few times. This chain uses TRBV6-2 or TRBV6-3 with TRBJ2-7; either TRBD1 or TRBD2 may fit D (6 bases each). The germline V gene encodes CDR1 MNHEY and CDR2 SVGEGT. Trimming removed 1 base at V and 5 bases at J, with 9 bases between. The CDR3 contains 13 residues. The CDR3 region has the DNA TGTGCCAGCAGTTACTGGGGGGCCCACGAGCAGTACTTC. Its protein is CASSYWGAHEQYF.

The CDR3 sequence is CASSNMRGRGQETQYF. DNA for the CDR3: TGTGCCAGCAGCAATATGAGGGGGAGGGGGCAAGAGACCCAGTACTTC. This chain connects TRBV21-1 to TRBJ2-5; the table's TRBD2 call for D was not verified on the DNA. TRBV21-1 has pseudogene status. This CDR3 region has 16 residues.

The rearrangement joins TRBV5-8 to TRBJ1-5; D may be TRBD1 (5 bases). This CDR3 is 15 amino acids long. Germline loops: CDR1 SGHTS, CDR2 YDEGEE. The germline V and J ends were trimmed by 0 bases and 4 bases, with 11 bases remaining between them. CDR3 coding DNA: TGTGCCAGCAGCTTGGGCAGGGTCAGAAATCAGCCCCAGCATTTT. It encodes CASSLGRVRNQPQHF.

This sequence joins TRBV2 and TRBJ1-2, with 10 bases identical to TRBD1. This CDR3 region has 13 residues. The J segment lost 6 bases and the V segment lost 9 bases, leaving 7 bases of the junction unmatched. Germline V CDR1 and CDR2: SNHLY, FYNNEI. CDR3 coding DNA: TGTGCCAGGTCGACAGGGGGCGCGGATGGCTACACCTTC. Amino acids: CARSTGGADGYTF.

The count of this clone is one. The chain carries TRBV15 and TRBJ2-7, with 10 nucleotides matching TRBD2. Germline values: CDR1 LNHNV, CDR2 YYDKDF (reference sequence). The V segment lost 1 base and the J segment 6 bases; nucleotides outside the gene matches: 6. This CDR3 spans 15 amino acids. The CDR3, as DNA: TGTGCCACCAGCAGAGGAAGCGGGAGGGCCAGCGAGCAGTACTTC. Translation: CATSRGSGRASEQYF.

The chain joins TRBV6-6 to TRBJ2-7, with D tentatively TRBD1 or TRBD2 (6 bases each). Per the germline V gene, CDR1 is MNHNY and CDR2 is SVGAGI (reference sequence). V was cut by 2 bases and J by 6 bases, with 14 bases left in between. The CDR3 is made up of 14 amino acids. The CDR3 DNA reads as TGTGCCAGCAGTTACATTGGGGGGCTCTCCGAGCAGTACTTC. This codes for CASSYIGGLSEQYF.

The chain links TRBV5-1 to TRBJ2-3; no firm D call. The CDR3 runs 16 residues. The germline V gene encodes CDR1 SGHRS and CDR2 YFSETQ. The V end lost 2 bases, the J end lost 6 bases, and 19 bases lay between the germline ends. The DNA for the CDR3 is TGCGCCAGCAGCTTTCCCTTGGACGGGCAAGCGGATACGCAGTATTTT. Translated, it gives CASSFPLDGQADTQYF.

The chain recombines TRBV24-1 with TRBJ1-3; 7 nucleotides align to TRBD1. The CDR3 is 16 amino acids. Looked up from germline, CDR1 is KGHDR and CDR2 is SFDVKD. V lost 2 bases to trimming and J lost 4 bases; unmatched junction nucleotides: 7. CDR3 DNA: TGTGCCACCAGTGATTCAGGGGGGGCAAGAGGAAACACCATATATTTT. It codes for CATSDSGGARGNTIYF.

CDR3 residues: CASSVGDPNTGELFF. For the CDR3, the DNA is TGTGCCAGCAGCGTAGGAGACCCGAACACCGGGGAGCTGTTTTTT. The chain recombines TRBV9 with TRBJ2-2; D gene ambiguous. CDR1 SGDLS and CDR2 YYNGEE come from the germline V gene. The CDR3 runs 15 residues. V shed 0 bases and J shed 0 bases, with 6 bases lying between them.

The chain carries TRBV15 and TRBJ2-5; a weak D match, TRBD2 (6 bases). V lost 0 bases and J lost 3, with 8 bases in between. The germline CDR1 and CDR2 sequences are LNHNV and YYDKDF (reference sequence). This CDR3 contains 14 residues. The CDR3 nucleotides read TGTGCCACCAGCAGAGATATAGCGGAAGAGACCCAGTACTTC. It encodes CATSRDIAEETQYF.

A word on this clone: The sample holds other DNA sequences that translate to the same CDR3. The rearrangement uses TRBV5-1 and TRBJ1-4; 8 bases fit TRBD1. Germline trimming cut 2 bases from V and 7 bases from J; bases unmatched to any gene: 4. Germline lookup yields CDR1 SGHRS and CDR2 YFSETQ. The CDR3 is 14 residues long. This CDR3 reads CASSFGQGGEKLFF. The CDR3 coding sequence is TGCGCCAGCAGCTTCGGACAGGGAGGTGAAAAACTGTTTTTT.

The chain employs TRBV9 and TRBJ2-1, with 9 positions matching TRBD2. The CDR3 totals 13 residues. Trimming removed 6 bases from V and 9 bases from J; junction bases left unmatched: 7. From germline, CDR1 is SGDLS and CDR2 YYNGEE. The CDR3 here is CASTRGGVGEQFF. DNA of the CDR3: TGTGCCAGCACGCGGGGGGGCGTCGGTGAGCAGTTCTTC.